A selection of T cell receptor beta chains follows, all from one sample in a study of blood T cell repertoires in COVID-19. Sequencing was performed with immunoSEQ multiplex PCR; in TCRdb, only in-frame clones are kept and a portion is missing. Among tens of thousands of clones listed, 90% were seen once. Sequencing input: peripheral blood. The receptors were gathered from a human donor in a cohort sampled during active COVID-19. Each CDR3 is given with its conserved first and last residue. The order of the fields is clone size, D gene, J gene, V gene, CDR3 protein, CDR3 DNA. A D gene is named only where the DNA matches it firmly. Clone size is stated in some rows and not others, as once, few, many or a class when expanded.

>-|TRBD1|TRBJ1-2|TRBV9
CASSVTGNYGYTF
TGTGCCAGCAGCGTGACAGGGAACTATGGCTACACCTTC
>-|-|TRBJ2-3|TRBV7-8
CASSLVPGDPGTDTQYF
TGTGCCAGCAGCTTAGTTCCAGGGGATCCGGGCACAGATACGCAGTATTTT
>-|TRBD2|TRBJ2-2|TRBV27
CASSLISGRAGELFF
TGTGCCAGCAGTTTAATTAGCGGGAGAGCCGGGGAGCTGTTTTTT
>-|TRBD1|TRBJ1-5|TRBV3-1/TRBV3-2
CASSPGDRARNQPQHF
TGTGCCAGCAGCCCAGGGGACAGGGCCCGCAATCAGCCCCAGCATTTT
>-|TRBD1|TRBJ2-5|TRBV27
CASSWTGQGETQYF
TGTGCCAGCAGTTGGACAGGGCAAGGGGAGACCCAGTACTTC
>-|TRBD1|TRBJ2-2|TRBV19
CASRGQGSTGELFF
TGTGCCAGTAGAGGACAGGGAAGCACCGGGGAGCTGTTTTTT
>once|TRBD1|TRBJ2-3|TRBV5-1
CASSLGQGADTQYF
TGCGCCAGCAGCTTGGGACAGGGGGCGGATACGCAGTATTTT
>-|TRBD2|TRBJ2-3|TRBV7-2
CASSRSGLAGATDTQYF
TGTGCCAGCAGCAGATCCGGACTAGCGGGCGCCACAGATACGCAGTATTTT
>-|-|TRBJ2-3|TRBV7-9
CASSLQGLITDTQYF
TGTGCCAGCAGCTTACAGGGTCTTATTACAGATACGCAGTATTTT
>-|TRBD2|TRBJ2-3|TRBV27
CASTRGTSGTDTQYF
TGTGCCAGCACGAGGGGGACTAGCGGCACAGATACGCAGTATTTT
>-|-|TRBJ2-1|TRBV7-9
CASSLAQQVQFF
TGTGCCAGCAGCTTAGCCCAGCAGGTGCAGTTCTTC
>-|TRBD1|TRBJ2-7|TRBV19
CASRGQAYPPYEQYF
TGTGCCAGTAGAGGACAGGCTTATCCCCCCTACGAGCAGTACTTC
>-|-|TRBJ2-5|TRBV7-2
CASSQGLVQETQYF
TGTGCCAGCAGCCAGGGCCTCGTTCAAGAGACCCAGTACTTC
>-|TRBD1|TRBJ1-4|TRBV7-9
CASSLAYRGNEKLFF
TGTGCCAGCAGCTTAGCCTACAGGGGTAACGAAAAACTGTTTTTT
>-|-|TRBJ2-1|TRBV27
CASSLSLETYNEQFF
TGTGCCAGCAGTTTATCGCTAGAGACCTACAATGAGCAGTTCTTC
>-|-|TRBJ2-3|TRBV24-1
CATSDSGGTDTQYF
TGTGCCACCAGTGATTCGGGGGGCACAGATACGCAGTATTTT
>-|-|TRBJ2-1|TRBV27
CASSFGGAGYNEQFF
TGTGCCAGCAGTTTCGGAGGGGCGGGGTACAATGAGCAGTTCTTC
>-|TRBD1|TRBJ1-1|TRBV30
CARDRVNTEAFF
TGTGCCCGGGACAGGGTGAACACTGAAGCTTTCTTT
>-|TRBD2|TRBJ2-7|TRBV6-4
CASSVAGEGEQYF
TGTGCCAGCAGTGTAGCGGGAGAGGGAGAGCAGTACTTC
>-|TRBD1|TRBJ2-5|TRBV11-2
CASSSPGQGVQETQYF
TGTGCCAGCAGCTCCCCGGGACAGGGAGTCCAAGAGACCCAGTACTTC
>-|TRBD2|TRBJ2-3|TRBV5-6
CASSSLADTDTQYF
TGTGCCAGCAGCTCACTAGCGGACACAGATACGCAGTATTTT
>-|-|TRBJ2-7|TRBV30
CAWSVSVYEQYF
TGTGCCTGGAGTGTATCAGTTTACGAGCAGTACTTC
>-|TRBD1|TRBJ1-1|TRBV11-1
CASSWDRGALNTEAFF
TGTGCCAGCAGCTGGGACAGGGGAGCTTTGAACACTGAAGCTTTCTTT
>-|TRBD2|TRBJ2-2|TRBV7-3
CASRKAGGPNTGELFF
TGTGCCAGCAGGAAAGCGGGAGGGCCTAACACCGGGGAGCTGTTTTTT
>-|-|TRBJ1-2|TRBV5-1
CASSEQDYGYTF
TGCGCCAGCAGCGAACAGGACTATGGCTACACCTTC
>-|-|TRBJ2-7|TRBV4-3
CASASQGQGEQYF
TGCGCCAGCGCCTCTCAGGGTCAGGGGGAGCAGTACTTC
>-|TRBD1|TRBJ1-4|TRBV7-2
CASSLGTGVGEKLFF
TGTGCCAGCAGCTTAGGGACAGGGGTGGGTGAAAAACTGTTTTTT
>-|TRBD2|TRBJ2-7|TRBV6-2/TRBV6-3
CASSKLAGSYEQYF
TGTGCCAGCAGTAAACTAGCGGGCTCCTACGAGCAGTACTTC
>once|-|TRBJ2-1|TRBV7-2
CASSPGVAGQFF
TGTGCCAGCAGCCCCGGGGTAGCCGGGCAGTTCTTC
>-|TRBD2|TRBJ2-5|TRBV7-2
CASSSRLAGGPETQYF
TGTGCCAGCAGCTCCCGACTAGCGGGAGGGCCAGAGACCCAGTACTTC
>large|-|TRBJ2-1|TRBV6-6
CASSLAGSYNEQFF
TGTGCCAGCAGTTTGGCAGGGTCCTACAATGAGCAGTTCTTC
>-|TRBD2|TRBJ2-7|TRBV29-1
CSVEDQASGLYEQYF
TGCAGCGTTGAAGATCAGGCTAGCGGCCTCTACGAGCAGTACTTC
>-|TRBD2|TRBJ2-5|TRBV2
CASGREGLPKTQYF
TGTGCCAGCGGACGGGAGGGCCTCCCGAAGACCCAGTACTTC
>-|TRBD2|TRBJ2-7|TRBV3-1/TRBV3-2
CASSLGLAGLSSYEQYF
TGTGCCAGCAGCCTCGGACTAGCGGGCCTTAGCTCCTACGAGCAGTACTTC
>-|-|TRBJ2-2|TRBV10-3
CAIFDNLNTGELFF
TGTGCCATTTTTGACAATCTGAACACCGGGGAGCTGTTTTTT
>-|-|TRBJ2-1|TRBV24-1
CATSESVGWNEQFF
TGTGCCACCAGTGAGTCGGTCGGTTGGAATGAGCAGTTCTTC
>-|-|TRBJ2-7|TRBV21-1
CASSKIFASWYEQYF
TGTGCCAGCAGCAAAATTTTCGCTAGTTGGTACGAGCAGTACTTC
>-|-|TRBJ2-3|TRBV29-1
CSVLSTDTQYF
TGCAGCGTTCTTAGCACAGATACGCAGTATTTT
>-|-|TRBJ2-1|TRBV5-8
CASSDSGSSYNEQFF
TGTGCCAGCAGCGATAGCGGCAGCTCCTACAATGAGCAGTTCTTC
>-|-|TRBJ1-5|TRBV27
CASSLSPPYSNQPQHF
TGTGCCAGCAGTTTAAGTCCCCCCTATAGCAATCAGCCCCAGCATTTT
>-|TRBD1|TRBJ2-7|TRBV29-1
CSVAERQGYEQYF
TGCAGCGTTGCTGAAAGACAGGGCTACGAGCAGTACTTC
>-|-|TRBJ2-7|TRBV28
CASSPLGLPVEQYF
TGTGCCAGCAGCCCCCTAGGCCTCCCGGTAGAGCAGTACTTC
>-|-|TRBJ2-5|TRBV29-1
CSPENFKETQYF
TGCAGCCCTGAGAATTTCAAAGAGACCCAGTACTTC